This is a list of T cell receptor beta chains from one sample in a study of sequential checkpoint blockade in melanoma. Sequenced by immunoSEQ multiplex PCR; TCRdb stores in-frame clones only, minus some. The sample has around 11,000 clones; 50% to 65% are singletons. This sample comprised CD8+ T cells sorted from blood (inferred from file names), obtained from a patient given nivolumab and ipilimumab in sequence. All receptors derive from a human donor with melanoma. The CDR3 runs from the conserved cysteine through the conserved F or W. A D gene is named only where the DNA matches it firmly. Some rows mark clone size as missing; the rest say once, few, many or name a class of expanded clone.

v_gene	d_gene	j_gene	abundance	CDR3nt	CDR3aa
TRBV6-5	TRBD2	TRBJ2-7	-	TGTGCCAGCAGTCACCCGACTAGCGGAACCTACGAGCAGTACTTC	CASSHPTSGTYEQYF
TRBV19	-	TRBJ2-2	-	TGTGCCAGTAGGGAAACAGGGACCCTGAACACCGGGGAGCTGTTTTTT	CASRETGTLNTGELFF
TRBV27	TRBD1	TRBJ1-1	few	TGTGCCAGCAGTTTAGACAGGGCTTTCACTGAAGCTTTCTTT	CASSLDRAFTEAFF
TRBV11-2	-	TRBJ2-7	-	TGTGCCAGCAGCTTAGAAGGGGATCTCGGTAGGTACGAGCAGTACTTC	CASSLEGDLGRYEQYF
TRBV29-1	-	TRBJ1-2	-	TGCAGCGTGCCCCGGGGGACGGCTTTCACCTTC	CSVPRGTAFTF
TRBV28	-	TRBJ1-1	-	TGTGCCAGCAGTTTACGGGGAGTAGCTTTCTTT	CASSLRGVAFF
TRBV29-1	TRBD2	TRBJ2-5	-	TGCAGCGTTGAAGACAGCGGGAGGGGCCAAGAGACCCAGTACTTC	CSVEDSGRGQETQYF
TRBV13	TRBD1	TRBJ2-3	-	TGTGCCAGCAGCACCCGGACAGGGGGCCCCACAGATACGCAGTATTTT	CASSTRTGGPTDTQYF
TRBV9	-	TRBJ2-3	-	TGTGCCAGCAGCGTAGAAGGGGCGACAGATACGCAGTATTTT	CASSVEGATDTQYF
TRBV9	TRBD2	TRBJ2-7	-	TGTGCCAGCTCCTTGTTTAGCGGGAGACACGACGAGCAGTACTTC	CASSLFSGRHDEQYF
TRBV27	-	TRBJ1-5	-	TGTGCCAGCAGTTTCCTTAATCAGCCCCAGCATTTT	CASSFLNQPQHF
TRBV19	-	TRBJ2-7	medium-sized	TGTGCCAGTAGTAGAGACAGTGGGGGGTTTATCTACGAGCAGTACTTC	CASSRDSGGFIYEQYF
TRBV7-6	-	TRBJ2-1	-	TGTGCCAGCAGCTTAGGGGGGCAGGCGAGCTCCTACAATGAGCAGTTCTTC	CASSLGGQASSYNEQFF
TRBV2	TRBD2	TRBJ2-5	-	TGTGCCAGCAGTGAATACGGACTAGCGGGAGAGACCCAGTACTTC	CASSEYGLAGETQYF
TRBV12-5	TRBD1	TRBJ2-1	-	TGTGCTAGTGGTTTGGAGACAGGGGTCTCCTACAATGAGCAGTTCTTC	CASGLETGVSYNEQFF
TRBV14	-	TRBJ2-2	-	TGTGCCAGCAGCCCCGCGCGGGCCGGGGAGCTGTTTTTT	CASSPARAGELFF
TRBV30	TRBD2	TRBJ2-3	few	TGTGCGCGAGCGGGGACTAGCACAGATACGCAGTATTTT	CARAGTSTDTQYF
TRBV7-2	TRBD2	TRBJ2-1	-	TGTGCCAGCAGCTCCCCCTCTAGCGGGACATTCAATGAGCAGTTCTTC	CASSSPSSGTFNEQFF
TRBV4-2	-	TRBJ2-1	-	TGTGCCAGCAGCCAAGCTGGACTGCACAATGAGCAGTTCTTC	CASSQAGLHNEQFF
TRBV15	TRBD1	TRBJ2-7	-	TGTGCCACCAGCTACATCCGACAGGGCAGGAACGAGCAGTACTTC	CATSYIRQGRNEQYF
TRBV7-9	TRBD1	TRBJ2-5	-	TGTGCCAGCAGCTCCTTTACAGGGGAAGAGACCCAGTACTTC	CASSSFTGEETQYF
TRBV5-8	-	TRBJ2-5	-	TGTGCCAGCAGCTTGGGAGAGTACTTC	CASSLGEYF
TRBV7-9	TRBD1	TRBJ2-7	few	TGTGCCAGCAGCCCCCCCGGACAGGCTTTCTACGAGCAGTACTTC	CASSPPGQAFYEQYF
TRBV7-9	-	TRBJ2-1	medium-sized	TGTGCCAGCAGCTATGAGTGGTATGAGCAGTTCTTC	CASSYEWYEQFF
TRBV6-4	TRBD1	TRBJ2-3	-	TGTGCCAGCAGTCCCGGGACAGGGGGGAGCACAGATACGCAGTATTTT	CASSPGTGGSTDTQYF
TRBV28	TRBD1	TRBJ2-2	-	TGTGCCAGCAGTTCCCCCTTTTTGGACGGGACAGGGGGAGTAGCCGGGGAGCTGTTTTTT	CASSSPFLDGTGGVAGELFF
TRBV5-8	TRBD1	TRBJ2-2	-	TGTGCCAGCAGCTTGGGACAGGGATCGGAGGAGCTGTTTTTT	CASSLGQGSEELFF
TRBV6-5	-	TRBJ1-2	-	TGTGCCACCCTAAATCCCCTGGACTATGGCTACACCTTC	CATLNPLDYGYTF
TRBV7-8	-	TRBJ2-7	once	TGTGCCAGCAGCCTTGGCCAGGAAGAGCAGTACTTC	CASSLGQEEQYF
TRBV27	-	TRBJ1-1	once	TGTGCCAGCAGTTTGGGCAGGGTCATGAACACTGAAGCTTTCTTT	CASSLGRVMNTEAFF
TRBV19	TRBD1	TRBJ1-6	-	TGTGCCAGTAGCACCTCGGGACAGAATTCACCCCTCCACTTT	CASSTSGQNSPLHF
TRBV30	TRBD2	TRBJ2-5	-	TGTGCCTGGAGTGTAGGTGCGGGAGAAGAGACCCAGTACTTC	CAWSVGAGEETQYF
TRBV5-5	TRBD2	TRBJ2-7	-	TGTGCCAGCAGCTTCCCGCTAGCGGGTGCCTACGAGCAGTACTTC	CASSFPLAGAYEQYF
TRBV4-3	-	TRBJ1-1	-	TGCGCCAGCAGCCAAGAATGGACAGTGAACACTGAAGCTTTCTTT	CASSQEWTVNTEAFF
TRBV5-4	TRBD2	TRBJ2-7	-	TGTGCCAGCAGCTTGGTATCCAGCGGGGCCTACGAGCAGTACTTC	CASSLVSSGAYEQYF
TRBV7-9	-	TRBJ2-7	-	TGTGCCAGCAGCTTACAGGGTGAGATCTACGAGCAGTACTTC	CASSLQGEIYEQYF